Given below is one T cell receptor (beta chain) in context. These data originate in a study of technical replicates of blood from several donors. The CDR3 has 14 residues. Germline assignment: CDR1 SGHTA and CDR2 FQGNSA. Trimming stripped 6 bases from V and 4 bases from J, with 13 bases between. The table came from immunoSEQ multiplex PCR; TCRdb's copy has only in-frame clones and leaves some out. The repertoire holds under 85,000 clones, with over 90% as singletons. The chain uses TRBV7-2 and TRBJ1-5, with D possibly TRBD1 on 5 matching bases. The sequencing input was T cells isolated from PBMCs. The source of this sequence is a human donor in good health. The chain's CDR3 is CASRSDSWNQPQHF. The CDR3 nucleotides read TGTGCCAGCAGATCAGACAGTTGGAATCAGCCCCAGCATTTT.